The 32 T cell receptor beta chains presented below share a single source sample, sequenced in a study of neurological immune-mediated disorders. TCRdb reanalysed the 5' RACE reads using MiXCR and keeps one entry per CDR3 protein. The table lists 32,000 or so distinct CDR3 sequences, 9% to 13% of them singletons. The sample consisted of PBMCs. These receptor sequences come from a woman aged 60 to 75 in good health.

This clonotype was counted many times. The V gene is TRBV7-3, the J gene TRBJ2-3; TRBD2 agrees at 10 bases. This CDR3 is 14 amino acids long. Germline V gene lookup returns CDR1 SGHTA and CDR2 FQGTGA. J was trimmed by 4 bases and V by 5 bases; bases with no gene match: 3. The CDR3 sequence: CASSLSGGPDTQYF. The DNA of the CDR3 is TGTGCCAGCAGCCTTAGCGGGGGGCCAGATACGCAGTATTTT.

There are many counts of this clonotype. V gene TRBV6-5 combines with J gene TRBJ1-2; 7 bases are a match to TRBD1. The length of the CDR3 is 16 residues. The J segment lost 8 bases and the V segment lost 0 bases, leaving 12 bases of the junction unmatched. Germline V gene sequence: CDR1 MNHEY, CDR2 SVGAGI. In nucleotides, the CDR3 is TGTGCCAGCAGTTACTCCTTGATCGCAGGGGGGATCGGCTACACCTTC. Its translation: CASSYSLIAGGIGYTF.

Many counts were recorded for this clonotype. The V and J genes are TRBV6-5 and TRBJ1-2, with TRBD1 matching 7 bases. V lost 3 bases, J lost 4 bases, and 8 bases stayed unmatched. CDR3 size: 15 residues. CDR1 and CDR2 from the germline V gene are MNHEY and SVGAGI. CDR3 protein: CASSYGGGTAYGYTF. In DNA form, the CDR3 reads TGTGCCAGCAGTTATGGTGGCGGGACAGCCTATGGCTACACCTTC.

This clonotype was counted many times. The chain joins TRBV7-2 to TRBJ1-3; D is undetermined. The CDR3 length is 14 residues. V lost 5 bases to trimming and J lost 2 bases, with 10 bases between them. CDR1 is SGHTA, CDR2 FQGNSA, per germline. The CDR3 is CASSPLSPGNTIYF. The DNA of the CDR3 is TGTGCCAGCAGCCCTCTGTCCCCTGGAAACACCATATATTTT. The complete variable domain, with remaining parts taken from reference TRBV7-2 and TRBJ1-3, reads GAGVSQSPSNKVTEKGKDVELRCDPISGHTALYWYRQSLGQGLEFLIYFQGNSAPDKSGLPSDRFSAERTGGSVSTLTIQRTQQEDSAVYLCASSPLSPGNTIYFGEGSWLTVV.

Details on this clonotype: The junction differs from germline at one of its ends, possibly a read error. The chain joins TRBV3-1 to TRBJ1-5; D ambiguous. Germline loops: CDR1 LGHDT, CDR2 YNNKEL (reference sequence). There are 13 residues in the CDR3. The CDR3 coding sequence is TGTGCCAGCAGCTCATCGACCGTAAAGCCCCGGCATTTT. It is translated as CASSSSTVKPRHF.

This clonotype occurred many times. The J gene is TRBJ2-1, the V gene TRBV20-1; 15 positions match TRBD2. The CDR3 runs to 17 residues. Trimming cost V 2 bases and J 8 bases; bases outside gene matches: 10. Germline CDR1 reads DFQATT; CDR2 reads SNEGSKA (reference sequence). CDR3 in amino acids: CSARPGTSGGFVDEQFF. CDR3 in DNA: TGCAGTGCTAGACCCGGGACTAGCGGGGGGTTTGTAGATGAGCAGTTCTTC.

This clonotype was seen ten or more times. This rearrangement joins TRBV3-1 to TRBJ1-4, with D perhaps TRBD1 (5 bases). Germline V gives CDR1 LGHDT, CDR2 YNNKEL (reference sequence). The V end was cut by 1 base, the J end by 10 bases, with 7 bases between. The CDR3 has 12 residues. The CDR3 sequence: CASSQVGGKLFF. CDR3 bases: TGTGCCAGCAGCCAAGTTGGGGGAAAACTGTTTTTT. The complete variable domain, with remaining parts taken from reference TRBV3-1 and TRBJ1-4, reads DTAVSQTPKYLVTQMGNDKSIKCEQNLGHDTMYWYKQDSKKFLKIMFSYNNKELIINETVPNRFSPKSPDKAHLNLHINSLELGDSAVYFCASSQVGGKLFFGSGTQLSVL.

This clonotype showed up many times. The chain has TRBV7-2 and TRBJ2-7, with D possibly being TRBD1 or TRBD2 (5 bases each). The CDR3 has 11 residues. Trimming left V 4 bases short and J 6 bases short, with 7 bases between. The germline gives CDR1 SGHTA, CDR2 FQGNSA. This CDR3 reads CASSYGGEQYF. The CDR3 coding sequence is TGTGCCAGCAGCTATGGGGGCGAGCAGTACTTC.

This clonotype showed up many times. This chain uses TRBV12-3 or TRBV12-4 with TRBJ1-1; a possible D gene is TRBD1 (6 bases). Trimming left V 7 bases short and J 11 bases short, with 23 bases between. The CDR3 has 14 amino acids. In DNA, the CDR3 is TGTGCCAGCACTTCCCCCCCCGGGGGCAGCAGGGCTTTCTTT. Translation gives CASTSPPGGSRAFF.

This clonotype appeared many times. The rearrangement joins TRBV9 to TRBJ2-1; D gene unclear. Trimming took off 1 base at V and 3 bases at J, with 8 bases between the two ends. Germline loops: CDR1 SGDLS, CDR2 YYNGEE. The CDR3 spans 14 residues. DNA of the CDR3: TGTGCCAGCAGCGTAACGGGTTTCTACAATGAGCAGTTCTTC. This translates into CASSVTGFYNEQFF.

This clonotype was counted many times. The rearrangement uses TRBV6-5 and TRBJ2-5, with TRBD1 as a possible D gene (5 bases). Germline loops: CDR1 MNHEY, CDR2 SVGAGI. This CDR3 comprises 14 residues. Between the trimmed V and J ends, which lost 2 bases and 4 bases, there was a span of 11 bases. The chain's CDR3 is CASSYDQGLETQYF. The CDR3, as DNA: TGTGCCAGCAGTTACGATCAGGGCCTAGAGACCCAGTACTTC.

This clonotype appeared many times. The chain has TRBV24-1 and TRBJ2-3, with TRBD1 identical over 8 bases. This CDR3 is 16 amino acids long. The trim removed 5 bases at V and 6 bases at J, leaving 12 bases unmatched. Per the germline V gene, CDR1 is KGHDR and CDR2 is SFDVKD. CDR3 in amino acids: CATSATLPGGGDTQYF. The CDR3 region has the DNA TGTGCCACCAGTGCAACCTTGCCAGGGGGCGGGGATACGCAGTATTTT.

This clonotype was counted at least ten times. This chain uses TRBV20-1 with TRBJ1-1; 7 positions match TRBD1. This CDR3 spans 15 amino acids. J was trimmed by 5 bases and V by 0 bases; bases with no gene match: 9. Germline V gene sequence: CDR1 DFQATT, CDR2 SNEGSKA (reference sequence). The DNA of the CDR3 is TGCAGTGCTAGAGATTCCCGGGACAGTTGGACTGAAGCTTTCTTT. It specifies CSARDSRDSWTEAFF.

This clonotype was seen many times. The V and J genes are TRBV5-6 and TRBJ2-3; tentatively, D is TRBD1 (6 bases). Germline-derived CDR1 and CDR2 are SGHDT and YYEEEE. There are 14 residues in the CDR3. V was clipped by 1 base and J by 4 bases, with 10 bases between them. The CDR3 nucleotides are TGTGCCAGCAGCTTGCCCTACAGGGCAGATACGCAGTATTTT. Encoded protein: CASSLPYRADTQYF.

This clonotype was counted many times. V and J are TRBV27 and TRBJ2-7, with a tentative D call TRBD1 (6 bases). CDR1 and CDR2 from the germline V gene are MNHEY and SMNVEV (reference sequence). CDR3 length equals 16 residues. V was shortened by 1 base and J by 2 bases, with 15 bases between the two germline ends. For the CDR3, the DNA is TGTGCCAGCAGTTTATTGGGCAGGGGACCCCCCTACGAGCAGTACTTC. Its protein product is CASSLLGRGPPYEQYF.

This clonotype ranks as medium-sized. The chain links TRBV6-5 to TRBJ2-3, with 7 bases lining up with TRBD2. CDR3 size: 14 residues. V lost 2 bases to trimming and J lost 1 base; unmatched junction nucleotides: 0. Germline assignment: CDR1 MNHEY and CDR2 SVGAGI. The CDR3 sequence: CASSYRGGTDTQYF. CDR3 DNA sequence: TGTGCCAGCAGTTACCGGGGGGGCACAGATACGCAGTATTTT.

This clonotype appeared many times. The chain employs TRBV24-1 and TRBJ2-2; a possible D gene is TRBD1 (5 bases). Trimming shortened V by 4 bases and J by 8 bases, and 10 bases separated the two germline ends. The CDR3 sequence is 13 residues long. In germline, CDR1 is KGHDR, CDR2 SFDVKD. CDR3 nucleotide sequence: TGTGCCACCAGTGAGACAGTCCCGGGGGAGCTGTTTTTT. This sequence encodes CATSETVPGELFF.

This clonotype came up many times. This chain joins TRBV14 and TRBJ2-1; 10 bases align to TRBD1. The CDR3 spans 13 residues. Per germline, CDR1 SGHDN and CDR2 FVKESK. With V trimmed by 1 base and J by 10 bases, 1 base remained unmatched. CDR3 nucleotides: TGTGCCAGCAGCCAAGGGACAGGGGGGGAGCAGTTCTTC. It is translated as CASSQGTGGEQFF.

At least ten counts were recorded for this clonotype. CDR3 protein: CASSHVTETQYF. The CDR3 DNA reads TGTGCCAGCAGCCACGTGACGGAGACCCAGTACTTC. The rearrangement joins TRBV7-2 to TRBJ2-5; D gene unclear. The CDR3 is 12 residues long. The V end lost 5 bases, the J end lost 5 bases, and 9 bases lay between the germline ends. Germline CDR1 and CDR2: SGHTA and FQGNSA.

Ten or more counts support this clonotype. This chain joins TRBV7-3 and TRBJ2-3; 8 bases match TRBD2. Germline loops: CDR1 SGHTA, CDR2 FQGTGA. V lost 5 bases to trimming and J lost 4 bases; unmatched junction nucleotides: 11. This CDR3 is 16 amino acids long. CDR3 DNA: TGTGCCAGCAGCCCCCTCCCCGGGGGGGGCGCAGATACGCAGTATTTT. Translated: CASSPLPGGGADTQYF.

This clonotype was counted ten times or more. The rearrangement joins TRBV7-2 to TRBJ1-5; 7 bases agree with TRBD1. The CDR3 loop spans 15 amino acids. V shed 0 bases, J shed 5 bases, and the junction held 4 bases outside the gene matches. Germline CDR1 and CDR2: SGHTA and FQGNSA. CDR3 amino acids: CASSLADRVDQPQHF. The CDR3, as DNA: TGTGCCAGCAGCTTAGCCGACAGGGTGGATCAGCCCCAGCATTTT.

This clonotype was observed at least ten times. The CDR3 here is CSARGGLRSNTGELFF. The CDR3 bases are TGCAGTGCTAGAGGGGGACTCCGATCCAACACCGGGGAGCTGTTTTTT. The chain carries TRBV20-1 and TRBJ2-2, with TRBD2 as a possible D gene (6 bases). Trimming cost V 1 base and J 2 bases, with 14 bases left between them. The CDR3 runs to 16 residues. CDR1 and CDR2 (germline): DFQATT, SNEGSKA (reference sequence).

The gene calls are TRBV4-2 and TRBJ2-1; D possibly uses TRBD1 or TRBD2 (5 bases each). This CDR3 is 16 amino acids long. V was trimmed by 7 bases and J by 5 bases, leaving 21 bases between them. Germline V gene sequence: CDR1 LGHNA, CDR2 YNFKEQ. CDR3 DNA sequence: TGTGCCAGCATCCCTCTCCCCGGGACCTTGAACAATGAGCAGTTCTTC. As protein: CASIPLPGTLNNEQFF.

Many counts were recorded for this clonotype. V and J are TRBV12-3 or TRBV12-4 and TRBJ1-2; D possibly corresponds to TRBD1 (5 bases). The CDR3 contains 12 residues. V lost 5 bases to trimming and J lost 7 bases, with 11 bases between them. The CDR3 DNA is TGTGCCAGCAGTCTACCAGGGTTTGGCTACACCTTC. This codes for CASSLPGFGYTF.

This clonotype was seen ten or more times. This rearrangement joins TRBV20-1 to TRBJ1-5; D not resolved. This CDR3 is built from 14 residues. The V and J ends lost 4 bases and 2 bases respectively, with 12 bases between them. CDR1 and CDR2 from the germline V gene are DFQATT and SNEGSKA (reference sequence). This CDR3 reads CSATLRAGNQPQHF. The CDR3, as DNA: TGCAGTGCTACGCTGCGAGCTGGCAATCAGCCCCAGCATTTT.

In its sample, this clonotype was seen many times. CDR3 coding DNA: TGCAGTGCTAGAGATCCGGGGGAGGGGTATGGCTACACCTTC. Translation gives CSARDPGEGYGYTF. The rearrangement joins TRBV20-1 to TRBJ1-2, with a weak D call TRBD1 (5 bases). This CDR3 is built from 14 residues. The V end was cut by 0 bases, the J end by 5 bases, with 13 bases between. Germline CDR1 reads DFQATT; CDR2 reads SNEGSKA (reference sequence).

This clonotype has at least ten counts. V gene TRBV12-3 or TRBV12-4 combines with J gene TRBJ2-2, with TRBD2 matching over 8 bases. Trimming cost V 3 bases and J 6 bases; bases outside gene matches: 6. The CDR3 is 15 amino acids. The CDR3 DNA sequence: TGTGCCAGCAGTTTTGCGGGGGGTTTAGCCGGGGAGCTGTTTTTT. It is translated as CASSFAGGLAGELFF.

This clonotype was seen repeatedly, ten times or more. The J gene is TRBJ2-1, the V gene TRBV10-3; perhaps TRBD2 as D (6 bases). The CDR3 length is 16 residues. The V end was cut by 2 bases, the J end by 0 bases, with 11 bases between. Germline V CDR1 and CDR2: ENHRY, SYGVKD. The CDR3 DNA reads TGTGCCATCAGTGAGACGATGGAGGGCTCCTACAATGAGCAGTTCTTC. This codes for CAISETMEGSYNEQFF.

This clonotype showed up many times. The rearrangement links TRBV5-5 to TRBJ1-6, with 8 nucleotides matching TRBD1. The J segment lost 10 bases and the V segment lost 4 bases, leaving 19 bases of the junction unmatched. Per germline, CDR1 SGHKS and CDR2 YYEKEE (reference sequence). This CDR3 spans 18 amino acids. Written as DNA, the CDR3 is TGTGCCAGCAGCCCATCTGACAGGGGACTACCTTTGGGGTCACCCCTCCACTTT. Translation gives CASSPSDRGLPLGSPLHF.

This clonotype has a count of ten or more. The gene calls are TRBV9 and TRBJ2-2; D remains unclear. The CDR3 runs 13 residues. Germline assignment: CDR1 SGDLS and CDR2 YYNGEE. V was clipped by 0 bases and J by 6 bases, with 6 bases between them. The CDR3 protein is CASSVDPAGELFF. The CDR3, as DNA: TGTGCCAGCAGCGTAGATCCTGCCGGGGAGCTGTTTTTT.

The rearrangement links TRBV18 to TRBJ2-5; D might be TRBD1 (6 bases). V was cut by 6 bases and J by 1 base, with 15 bases left in between. Germline assignment: CDR1 KGHSH and CDR2 LQKENI. CDR3 length equals 15 residues. The CDR3 DNA sequence: TGTGCCAGCTCCATGAACGGACAGTCCCAAGAGACCCAGTACTTC. This encodes CASSMNGQSQETQYF.

Notes on this clonotype: The junction does not match germline at one end; this may be a read error. The chain uses TRBV6-1 and TRBJ1-6; the D gene is possibly TRBD1 (5 bases). From germline, CDR1 is MNHNS and CDR2 SASEGT. This CDR3 spans 14 amino acids. The CDR3 region is CASSPTGTYSPRHF. The CDR3 nucleotides are TGTGCCAGCAGCCCGACGGGGACCTATTCACCCCGCCACTTT.